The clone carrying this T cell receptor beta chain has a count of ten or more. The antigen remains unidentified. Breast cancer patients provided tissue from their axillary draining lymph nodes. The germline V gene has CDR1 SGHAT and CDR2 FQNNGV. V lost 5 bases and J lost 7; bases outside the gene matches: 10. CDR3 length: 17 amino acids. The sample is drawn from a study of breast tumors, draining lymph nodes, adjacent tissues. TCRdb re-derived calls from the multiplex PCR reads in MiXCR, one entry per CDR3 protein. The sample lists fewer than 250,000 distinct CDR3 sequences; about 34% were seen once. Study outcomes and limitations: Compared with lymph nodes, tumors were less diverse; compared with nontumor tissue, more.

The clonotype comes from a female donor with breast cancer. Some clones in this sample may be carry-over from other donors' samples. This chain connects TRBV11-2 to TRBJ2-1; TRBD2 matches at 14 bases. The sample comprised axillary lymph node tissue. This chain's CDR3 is CASSRLAGGLVSNEQFF. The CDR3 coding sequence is TGTGCCAGCAGCAGACTAGCGGGAGGGCTAGTTTCAAATGAGCAGTTCTTC.